The rows below give T cell receptor beta chains drawn from one sample of a study of identifying expanded T cells in peripheral blood. The data were produced by immunoSEQ multiplex PCR, yet TCRdb's version contains in-frame clones alone and is incomplete. Here the sample spans around 76,000 clones, 90% being singletons. The material sequenced was blood. Every receptor here comes from a person aged 18 to 75 in good health. CDR3s include the opening cysteine and the closing phenylalanine or tryptophan. D genes are given only for firm matches. Some rows mark clone size as missing; the rest say once, few, many or name a class of expanded clone.

abundance	d_gene	v_gene	j_gene	CDR3nt	CDR3aa
NA	NA	TRBV7-8	TRBJ2-2	TGTGCCAGCAGCTTAGTCTTAGCTGCCGGGGAGCTGTTTTTT	CASSLVLAAGELFF
NA	TRBD1	TRBV11-2	TRBJ2-7	TGTGCCAGCAGCTCCAGACAGGGCGGCGAGCAGTACTTC	CASSSRQGGEQYF
NA	NA	TRBV27	TRBJ2-2	TGTGCCAGCAGTACCACAGGGTCCGCCGGGGAGCTGTTTTTT	CASSTTGSAGELFF
NA	NA	TRBV9	TRBJ2-3	TGTGCCAGCAGCCCTAGCGAGGGAACCACAGATACGCAGTATTTT	CASSPSEGTTDTQYF
NA	TRBD1	TRBV29-1	TRBJ1-2	TGCAGCGTTGAAACGGGACAGCCCTATGGCTACACCTTC	CSVETGQPYGYTF
few	NA	TRBV19	TRBJ2-1	TGTGCCAGTACCTCGGTGGGAGCATCTGAGCAGTTCTTC	CASTSVGASEQFF
NA	NA	TRBV7-2	TRBJ2-7	TGTGCCAGCAGCGGAAATTACGAGCAGTACTTC	CASSGNYEQYF
NA	NA	TRBV5-1	TRBJ2-5	TGCGCCAGTGCGCTAGGGGGGGCACGGGAAGAGACCCAGTACTTC	CASALGGAREETQYF
NA	NA	TRBV14	TRBJ2-3	TGTGCCAGCAGCCCCTTCGGGGGCGGGGGAAGCACAGATACGCAGTATTTT	CASSPFGGGGSTDTQYF
NA	NA	TRBV5-1	TRBJ1-1	TGCGCCAGCAGCTTGATTGGGGGAATGAACACTGAAGCTTTCTTT	CASSLIGGMNTEAFF
NA	TRBD1	TRBV19	TRBJ2-7	TGTGCCAGTAGTATAGGGGGGGGACAGGGGTTCGTCGCCTACGAGCAGTACTTC	CASSIGGGQGFVAYEQYF
NA	NA	TRBV7-6	TRBJ2-3	TGTGCCAGCAGCTGGGGGGACACAGATACGCAGTATTTT	CASSWGDTDTQYF
NA	TRBD1	TRBV5-1	TRBJ1-1	TGCGCCAGCAGAGACCGGACAGGGACGAACACTGAAGCTTTCTTT	CASRDRTGTNTEAFF
NA	TRBD1	TRBV28	TRBJ1-1	TGTGCCAGCAGACAGGGACAGCTGGGAGCTTTCTTT	CASRQGQLGAFF
NA	NA	TRBV11-2	TRBJ2-3	TGTGCCAGCAGCTTAGTCCTACATACGCAGTATTTT	CASSLVLHTQYF
once	NA	TRBV7-9	TRBJ2-7	TGTGCCAGCAGCTCCGTGGACGAGCAGTACTTC	CASSSVDEQYF
NA	TRBD1	TRBV9	TRBJ2-7	TGTGCCAGCAGCGTAGCCTCTGGACAGGGTAACTACGAGCAGTACTTC	CASSVASGQGNYEQYF
NA	NA	TRBV25-1	TRBJ2-3	TGTGCCAGCAGTGAACGGGTCTCTTCGGGCACAGATACGCAGTATTTT	CASSERVSSGTDTQYF
NA	TRBD1	TRBV2	TRBJ2-3	TGTGCCAAGACTACAGGGGGCGCGGCGGGAGATACGCAGTATTTT	CAKTTGGAAGDTQYF
NA	TRBD1	TRBV18	TRBJ2-5	TGTGCCAGCTCACCGCCGGACAGGGGAGAGACCCAGTACTTC	CASSPPDRGETQYF
NA	NA	TRBV7-6	TRBJ2-7	TGTGCCAGCAGCCCCATTGCGGGGACTGTATATAACGAGCAGTACTTC	CASSPIAGTVYNEQYF
once	NA	TRBV11-2	TRBJ1-5	TGTGCCAGCAGCTTGTATGGGGCGGGCAATCAGCCCCAGCATTTT	CASSLYGAGNQPQHF
NA	NA	TRBV7-8	TRBJ2-7	TGTGCCAGCAGCTTAGTGGGGATAGGCTACGAGCAGTACTTC	CASSLVGIGYEQYF
NA	NA	TRBV6-1	TRBJ1-1	TGTGCCAGCAGTGTGAAGATGAACACTGAAGCTTTCTTT	CASSVKMNTEAFF
NA	NA	TRBV6-4	TRBJ2-1	TGTGCCAGCAGTTTGGACACCTACAATGAGCAGTTCTTC	CASSLDTYNEQFF
NA	NA	TRBV5-1	TRBJ2-2	TGCGCCAGCAGCCCGTTTGGCGGGGTGACAGGGAACACCGGGGAGCTGTTTTTT	CASSPFGGVTGNTGELFF
NA	NA	TRBV6-4	TRBJ2-1	TGTGCCAGCAGTGACTCGGAACACAATGAGCAGTTCTTC	CASSDSEHNEQFF
once	NA	TRBV19	TRBJ2-1	TGTGCCAGTAGTATAGAGGGCGGCAATGAGCAGTTCTTC	CASSIEGGNEQFF
NA	NA	TRBV4-1	TRBJ2-1	TGCGCCAGCAGCCAAGGTCCCTGGGGAGACAATGAGCAGTTCTTC	CASSQGPWGDNEQFF
NA	NA	TRBV7-2	TRBJ1-5	TGTGCCAGCAGCACGGATTATCAGCCCCAGCATTTT	CASSTDYQPQHF
NA	NA	TRBV5-6	TRBJ2-7	TGTGCCAGCAGCTTGGGTCGCGAGCAGTACTTC	CASSLGREQYF
once	NA	TRBV6-1	TRBJ2-6	TGTGCCAGCAGTGAAGGGCTAGGTCTCCCTATCTCTGGGGCCAACGTCCTGACTTTC	CASSEGLGLPISGANVLTF
NA	NA	TRBV21-1	TRBJ2-4	TGTGCCAGCAGCAAATCGGAGGGGACCCTAACTTGGGGTACTTTGTTTTGGTGTAAAAACATTCAGTACTTC	CASSKSEGTLTWGTLFWCKNIQYF
few	TRBD1	TRBV9	TRBJ2-2	TGTGCCAGCAGCTTCCGGGACAGGGACACCGGGGAGCTGTTTTTT	CASSFRDRDTGELFF
NA	NA	TRBV28	TRBJ2-2	TGTGCCAGCAGTTCTCCATACGGGGAGCTGTTTTTT	CASSSPYGELFF
NA	NA	TRBV30	TRBJ1-3	TGTGCCTGGAGTGTAGGTGTCTCTGGAAACACCATATATTTT	CAWSVGVSGNTIYF